This T cell receptor beta chain was recovered during a study of cytomegalovirus exposure and HLA in healthy donors. Primers: 60 Vbeta forward and 13 Jbeta reverse. The table came from immunoSEQ multiplex PCR; TCRdb's copy has only in-frame clones and leaves some out. This table has 200,000 to 250,000 clones, about 80% appearing once. CDR1 and CDR2 (germline): SGHVS, FNYEAQ. CDR3 length: 16 amino acids. V gave up 2 bases and J gave up 2 bases; unmatched junction bases: 6. V is TRBV7-6 and J is TRBJ2-3; 8 positions agree with TRBD2. Input material: PBMCs. The source of this sequence is a woman in her thirties or forties in good health and CMV-seronegative. The CDR3: CASSLKGGGTTDTQYF. The CDR3 nucleotides read TGTGCCAGCAGCTTAAAGGGCGGGGGGACCACAGATACGCAGTATTTT.